This T cell receptor (beta chain) was documented in a study of cytomegalovirus exposure and HLA in healthy donors. In the PCR, 60 Vbeta and 13 Jbeta primers were used. Only in-frame clones appear in the TCRdb table, and some are missing; sequencing was by immunoSEQ multiplex PCR. The data contain about 170,000 clones, about 85% of them singletons. This CDR3 is built from 12 residues. V lost 1 base, J lost 9 bases, and 4 bases lay in between. The V gene's germline CDR1 is LNHDA and CDR2 SQIVND (reference sequence). These donors counted as nominally healthy when sampled, but unrecorded immune exposures were likely. Concerning this clone itself: What it binds is unknown.

Findings of the study overall: TCR beta chains numbering under 200 were designated cytomegalovirus-associated.

The sequencing input was PBMCs. This clonotype was obtained from a man younger than 30 in good health and CMV-seropositive. V is TRBV19 and J is TRBJ1-6, with no clear D. The CDR3 coding sequence is TGTGCCAGTAGTATAGGTCGTTCACCCCTCCACTTT. It is translated as CASSIGRSPLHF.